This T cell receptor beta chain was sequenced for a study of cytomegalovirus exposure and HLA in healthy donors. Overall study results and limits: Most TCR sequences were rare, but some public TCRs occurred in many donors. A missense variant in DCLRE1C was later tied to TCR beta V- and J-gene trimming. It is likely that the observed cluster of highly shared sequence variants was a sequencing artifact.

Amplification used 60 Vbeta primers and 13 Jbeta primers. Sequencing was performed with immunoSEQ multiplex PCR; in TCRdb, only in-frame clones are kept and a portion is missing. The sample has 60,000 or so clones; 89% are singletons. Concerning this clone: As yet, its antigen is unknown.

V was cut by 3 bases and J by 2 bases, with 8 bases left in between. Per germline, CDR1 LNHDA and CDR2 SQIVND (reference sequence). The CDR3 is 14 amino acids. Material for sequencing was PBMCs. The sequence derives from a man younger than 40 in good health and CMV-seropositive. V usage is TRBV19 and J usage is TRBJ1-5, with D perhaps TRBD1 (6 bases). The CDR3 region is CASSMRQGNQPQHF. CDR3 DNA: TGTGCCAGTAGTATGAGACAGGGCAATCAGCCCCAGCATTTT.